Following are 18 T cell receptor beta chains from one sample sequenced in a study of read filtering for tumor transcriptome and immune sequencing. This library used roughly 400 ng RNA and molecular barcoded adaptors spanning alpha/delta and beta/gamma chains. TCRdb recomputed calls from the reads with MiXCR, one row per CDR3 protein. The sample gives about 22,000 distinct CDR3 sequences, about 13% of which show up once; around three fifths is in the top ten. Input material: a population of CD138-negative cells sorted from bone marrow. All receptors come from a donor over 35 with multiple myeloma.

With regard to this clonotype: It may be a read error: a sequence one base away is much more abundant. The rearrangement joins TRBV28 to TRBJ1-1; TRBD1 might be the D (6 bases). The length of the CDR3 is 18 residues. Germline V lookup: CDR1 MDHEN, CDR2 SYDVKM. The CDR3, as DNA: TGTGCCAGCAGTTTAAGTACTATTGTTGTCGACAGGTCCACTGGAGCTTTCTTT. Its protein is CASSLSTIVVDRSTGAFF.

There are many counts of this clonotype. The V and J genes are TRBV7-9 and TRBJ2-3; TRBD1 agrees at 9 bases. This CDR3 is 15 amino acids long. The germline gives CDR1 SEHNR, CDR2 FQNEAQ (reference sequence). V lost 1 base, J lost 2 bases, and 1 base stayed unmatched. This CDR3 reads CASSLGQGVTDTQYF. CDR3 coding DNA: TGTGCCAGCAGCTTAGGACAGGGGGTCACAGATACGCAGTATTTT. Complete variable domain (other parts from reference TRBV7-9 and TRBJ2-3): DTGVSQNPRHKITKRGQNVTFRCDPISEHNRLYWYRQTLGQGPEFLTYFQNEAQLEKSRLLSDRFSAERPKGSFSTLEIQRTEQGDSAMYLCASSLGQGVTDTQYFGPGTRLTVL.

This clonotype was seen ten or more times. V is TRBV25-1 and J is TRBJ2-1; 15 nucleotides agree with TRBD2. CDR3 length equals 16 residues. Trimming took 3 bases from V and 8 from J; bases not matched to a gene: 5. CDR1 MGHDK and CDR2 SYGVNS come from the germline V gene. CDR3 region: CASSDPGLAGGDEQFF. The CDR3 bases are TGTGCCAGCAGTGACCCCGGACTAGCGGGAGGGGATGAGCAGTTCTTC.

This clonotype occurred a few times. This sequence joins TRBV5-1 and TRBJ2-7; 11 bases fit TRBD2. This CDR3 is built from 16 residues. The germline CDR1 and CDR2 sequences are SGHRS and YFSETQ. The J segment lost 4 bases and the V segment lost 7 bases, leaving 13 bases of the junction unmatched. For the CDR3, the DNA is TGCGCCAGCTTCCCCGAGGAACTAGCGGGAGAGTACGAGCAGTACTTC. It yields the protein CASFPEELAGEYEQYF.

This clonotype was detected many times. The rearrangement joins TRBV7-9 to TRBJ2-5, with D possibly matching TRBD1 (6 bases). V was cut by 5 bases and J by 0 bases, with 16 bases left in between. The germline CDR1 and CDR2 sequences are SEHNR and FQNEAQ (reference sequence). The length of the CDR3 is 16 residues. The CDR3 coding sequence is TGTGCCAGCAGCATGGGACGAAACAGGGACCAAGAGACCCAGTACTTC. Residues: CASSMGRNRDQETQYF.

The CDR3 sequence is CASSGESGKTGELFF. CDR3 sequence (DNA): TGTGCCAGCAGCGGGGAGAGCGGGAAAACCGGGGAGCTGTTTTTT. J is TRBJ2-2 and V is TRBV2; 7 nucleotides agree with TRBD2. The germline V gene has CDR1 SNHLY and CDR2 FYNNEI. This CDR3 is 15 amino acids long. The J segment lost 5 bases and the V segment lost 6 bases, leaving 9 bases of the junction unmatched.

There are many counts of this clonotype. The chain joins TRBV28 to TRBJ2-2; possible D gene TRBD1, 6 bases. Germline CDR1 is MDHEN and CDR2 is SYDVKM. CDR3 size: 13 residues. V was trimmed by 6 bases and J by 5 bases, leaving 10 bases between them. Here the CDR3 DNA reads TGTGCCAGCAGCCGGGACAAAACCGGGGAGCTGTTTTTT. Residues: CASSRDKTGELFF.

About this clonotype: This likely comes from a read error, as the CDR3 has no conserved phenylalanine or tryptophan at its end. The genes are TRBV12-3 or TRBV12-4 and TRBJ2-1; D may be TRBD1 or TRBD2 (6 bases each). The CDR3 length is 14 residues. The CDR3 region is CASSLGGSYKEQFS. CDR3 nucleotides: TGTGCCAGCAGTTTGGGGGGCTCCTACAAAGAGCAGTTCTCC.

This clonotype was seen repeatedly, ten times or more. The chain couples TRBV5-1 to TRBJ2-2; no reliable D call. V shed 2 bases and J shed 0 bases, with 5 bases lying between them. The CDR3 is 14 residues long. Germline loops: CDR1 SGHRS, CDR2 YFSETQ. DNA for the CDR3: TGCGCCAGCAGCTTCGACACGAACACCGGGGAGCTGTTTTTT. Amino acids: CASSFDTNTGELFF.

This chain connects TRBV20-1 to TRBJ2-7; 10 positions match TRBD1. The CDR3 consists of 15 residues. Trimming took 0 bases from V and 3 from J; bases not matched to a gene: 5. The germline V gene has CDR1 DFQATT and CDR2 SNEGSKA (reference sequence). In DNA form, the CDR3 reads TGCAGTGCTAGAGATGGGTGGGACAGGGGCTACGAGCAGTACTTC. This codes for CSARDGWDRGYEQYF.

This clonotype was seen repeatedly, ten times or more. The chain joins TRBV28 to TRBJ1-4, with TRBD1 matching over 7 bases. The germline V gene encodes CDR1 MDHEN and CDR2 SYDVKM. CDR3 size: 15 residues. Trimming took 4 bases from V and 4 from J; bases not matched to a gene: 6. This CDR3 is CASSSGTVSNEKLFF. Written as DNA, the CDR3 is TGTGCCAGCAGTTCAGGGACAGTCAGTAATGAAAAACTGTTTTTT.

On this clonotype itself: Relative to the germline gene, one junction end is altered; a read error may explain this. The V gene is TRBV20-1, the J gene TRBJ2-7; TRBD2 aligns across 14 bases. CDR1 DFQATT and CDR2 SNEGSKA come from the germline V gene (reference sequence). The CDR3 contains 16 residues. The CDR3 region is CSASGTSGRGISERYF. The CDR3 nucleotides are TGCAGTGCCTCCGGGACTAGCGGGAGAGGGATATCCGAGCGGTACTTC.

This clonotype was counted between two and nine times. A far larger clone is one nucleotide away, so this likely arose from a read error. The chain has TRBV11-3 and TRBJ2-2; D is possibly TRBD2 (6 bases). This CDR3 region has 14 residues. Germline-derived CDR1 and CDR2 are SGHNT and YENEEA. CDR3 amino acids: CASMTGASTEELFF. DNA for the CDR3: TGTGCCAGTATGACGGGAGCATCGACCGAGGAGCTGTTTTTT.

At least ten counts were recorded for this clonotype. CDR3 protein: CASSQRGQDYEQYF. The CDR3 region has the DNA TGTGCCAGCAGTCAACGGGGACAGGACTACGAGCAGTACTTC. The gene calls are TRBV3-1 and TRBJ2-7, with 8 bases matching TRBD1. V lost 6 bases and J lost 3; bases outside the gene matches: 7. This CDR3 is built from 14 residues. Germline loops: CDR1 LGHDT, CDR2 YNNKEL (reference sequence).

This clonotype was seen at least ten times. This chain's CDR3 is CATLTSTTNEKLFF. The CDR3 DNA sequence: TGTGCCACGCTAACTTCTACGACGAATGAAAAACTGTTTTTT. The chain employs TRBV28 and TRBJ1-4; no definite D call. The CDR3 is 14 amino acids. CDR1 is MDHEN, CDR2 SYDVKM, per germline. Trimming cost V 10 bases and J 5 bases, with 17 bases left between them.

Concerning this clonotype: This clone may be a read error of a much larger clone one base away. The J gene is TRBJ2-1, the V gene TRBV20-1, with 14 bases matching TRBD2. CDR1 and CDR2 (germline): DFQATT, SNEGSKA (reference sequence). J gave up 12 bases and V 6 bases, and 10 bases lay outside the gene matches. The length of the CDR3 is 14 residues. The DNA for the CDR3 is TGCAGTGCCAGCCCGTCCGGGACTAGCGGGGGGCAGTTCTTC. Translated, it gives CSASPSGTSGGQFF.

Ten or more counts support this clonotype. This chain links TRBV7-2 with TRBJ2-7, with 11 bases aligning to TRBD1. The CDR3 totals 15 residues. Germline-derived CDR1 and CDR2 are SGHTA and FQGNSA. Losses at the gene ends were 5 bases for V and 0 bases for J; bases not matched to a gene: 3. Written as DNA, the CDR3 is TGTGCCAGCAGCCCGGGGACAGGGGGCTCCTACGAGCAGTACTTC. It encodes CASSPGTGGSYEQYF.

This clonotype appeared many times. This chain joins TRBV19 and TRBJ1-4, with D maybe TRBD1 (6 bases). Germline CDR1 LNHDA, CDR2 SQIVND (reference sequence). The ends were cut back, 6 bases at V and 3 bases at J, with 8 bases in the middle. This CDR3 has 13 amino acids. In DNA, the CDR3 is TGTGCCAGTAGCTGGGGGCCTAATGAAAAACTGTTTTTT. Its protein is CASSWGPNEKLFF.